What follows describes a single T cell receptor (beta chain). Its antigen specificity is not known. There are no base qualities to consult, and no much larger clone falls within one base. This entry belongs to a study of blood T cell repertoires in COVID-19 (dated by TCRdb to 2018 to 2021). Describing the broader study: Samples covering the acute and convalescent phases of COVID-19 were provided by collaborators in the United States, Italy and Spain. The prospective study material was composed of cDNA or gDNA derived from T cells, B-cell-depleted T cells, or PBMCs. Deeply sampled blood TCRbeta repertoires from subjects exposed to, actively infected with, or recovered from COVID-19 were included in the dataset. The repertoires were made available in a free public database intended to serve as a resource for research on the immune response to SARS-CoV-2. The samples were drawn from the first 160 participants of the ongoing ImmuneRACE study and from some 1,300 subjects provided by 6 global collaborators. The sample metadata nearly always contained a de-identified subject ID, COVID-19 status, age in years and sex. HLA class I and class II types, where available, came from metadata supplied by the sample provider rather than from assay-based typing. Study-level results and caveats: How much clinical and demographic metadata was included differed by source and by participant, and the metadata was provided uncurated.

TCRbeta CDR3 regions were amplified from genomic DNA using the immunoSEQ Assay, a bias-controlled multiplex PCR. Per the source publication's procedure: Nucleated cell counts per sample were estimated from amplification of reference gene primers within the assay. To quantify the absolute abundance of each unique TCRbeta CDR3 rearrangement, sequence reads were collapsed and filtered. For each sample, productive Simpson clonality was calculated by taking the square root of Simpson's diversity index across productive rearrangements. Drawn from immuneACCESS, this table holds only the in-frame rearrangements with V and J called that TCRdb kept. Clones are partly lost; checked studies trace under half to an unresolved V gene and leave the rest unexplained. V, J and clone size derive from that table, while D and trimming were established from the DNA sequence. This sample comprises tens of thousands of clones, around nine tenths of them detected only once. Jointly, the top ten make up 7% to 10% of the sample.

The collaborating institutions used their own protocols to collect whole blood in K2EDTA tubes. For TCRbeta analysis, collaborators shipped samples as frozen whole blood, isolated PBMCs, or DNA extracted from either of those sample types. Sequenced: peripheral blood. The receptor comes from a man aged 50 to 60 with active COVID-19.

This receptor carries the CDR3 CATSEQGYGYTF. The base sequence is TGTGCCACCAGTGAACAGGGCTATGGCTACACCTTC. This chain joins TRBV24-1 to TRBJ1-2; possibly the D gene is TRBD1, per 6 matching bases. The CDR3 sequence holds 12 residues, the cysteine and phenylalanine included. Here the CDR3 DNA is all that survives: 36 bases in frame from base 1. Via the germline V gene, CDR1 is KGHDR and CDR2 SFDVKD. V gives up 4 bases and J gives up 4 bases, and the segment between their germline ends measures 6 bases.